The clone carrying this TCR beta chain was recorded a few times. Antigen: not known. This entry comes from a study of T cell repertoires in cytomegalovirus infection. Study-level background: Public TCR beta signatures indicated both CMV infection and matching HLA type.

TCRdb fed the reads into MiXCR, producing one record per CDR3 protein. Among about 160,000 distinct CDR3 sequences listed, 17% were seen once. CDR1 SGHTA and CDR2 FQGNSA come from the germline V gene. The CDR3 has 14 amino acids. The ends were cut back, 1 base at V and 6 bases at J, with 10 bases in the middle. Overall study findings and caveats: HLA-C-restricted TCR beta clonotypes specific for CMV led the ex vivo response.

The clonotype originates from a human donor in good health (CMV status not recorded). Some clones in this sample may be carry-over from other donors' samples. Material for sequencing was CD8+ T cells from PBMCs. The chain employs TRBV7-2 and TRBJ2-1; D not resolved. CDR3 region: CASSLGSATNEQFF. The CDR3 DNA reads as TGTGCCAGCAGCTTAGGGTCTGCAACCAATGAGCAGTTCTTC.